A single sample gave rise to the 13 T cell receptor beta chains below, sequenced in a study of Ad26.COV2.S vaccination and SARS-CoV-2 variants. Assay: immunoSEQ multiplex PCR; the TCRdb copy retains only in-frame clones and omits some. This sample has roughly 380,000 clones, with about 92% found just once. The sequencing used peripheral blood, collected after recovery from COVID-19. All receptors derive from a human donor who had recovered from COVID-19.

The J gene is TRBJ2-1, the V gene TRBV7-8; TRBD1 or TRBD2 may be the D gene (5 bases each). CDR1 SGHVS and CDR2 FQNEAQ come from the germline V gene. Trimming removed 7 bases from V and 5 bases from J, with 21 bases in between. CDR3 length: 16 residues. The CDR3 DNA reads TGTGCCAGCACATGGATGAGGGGCTCCCCCGACAATGAGCAGTTCTTC. As protein: CASTWMRGSPDNEQFF.

The chain recombines TRBV5-4 with TRBJ2-3; D unclear. CDR1 is SGHNT and CDR2 is YYREEE in the germline V gene (reference sequence). The CDR3 consists of 15 residues. V was trimmed by 1 base and J by 5 bases, leaving 14 bases between them. CDR3 nucleotide sequence: TGTGCCAGCAGCTTGCAAGCGTTTGGTGGAGATACGCAGTATTTT. It encodes CASSLQAFGGDTQYF.

This chain uses TRBV7-8 with TRBJ2-1; TRBD1 might be the D (6 bases). The V end was cut by 2 bases, the J end by 5 bases, with 22 bases between. Germline V CDR1 and CDR2: SGHVS, FQNEAQ. The CDR3 spans 18 residues. CDR3 sequence (DNA): TGTGCCAGCAGCTTAAGGGCAGGGGCTGGGGTAGGTGACAATGAGCAGTTCTTC. Protein sequence: CASSLRAGAGVGDNEQFF.

In this sample, this clone turned up once. The chain is built from TRBV5-4 and TRBJ1-2; D might be TRBD1 (5 bases). The germline CDR1 and CDR2 sequences are SGHNT and YYREEE (reference sequence). Deletions cut 0 bases from V and 2 bases from J, with 8 bases between. CDR3 length: 14 amino acids. In nucleotides, the CDR3 is TGTGCCAGCAGCTTGGGGGGACGGAACTATGGCTACACCTTC. It translates to CASSLGGRNYGYTF. Supplemented by reference TRBV5-4 and TRBJ1-2, the full variable domain reads ETGVTQSPTHLIKTRGQQVTLRCSSQSGHNTVSWYQQALGQGPQFIFQYYREEENGRGNFPPRFSGLQFPNYSSELNVNALELDDSALYLCASSLGGRNYGYTFGSGTRLTVV.

The chain has TRBV10-3 and TRBJ2-2, with 13 bases fitting TRBD2. Germline values: CDR1 ENHRY, CDR2 SYGVKD. J gave up 9 bases and V 11 bases, and 9 bases lay outside the gene matches. CDR3 length: 14 residues. CDR3 amino acids: CAATSGGAFRELFF. CDR3 coding DNA: TGTGCCGCTACTAGCGGGGGGGCCTTCCGGGAGCTGTTTTTT.

The rearrangement uses TRBV6-1 and TRBJ2-5; no clear D gene. The V gene lost 1 base and the J gene lost 4 bases, with 1 base spanning the gap. Germline V CDR1 and CDR2: MNHNS, SASEGT. The CDR3 is 11 amino acids. For the CDR3, the DNA is TGTGCCAGCAGTGAAGGAGAGACCCAGTACTTC. Translated: CASSEGETQYF.

The chain couples TRBV12-3 or TRBV12-4 to TRBJ1-2, with D maybe TRBD1 (5 bases). This CDR3 region has 13 residues. V lost 6 bases and J 4 bases, leaving 12 bases between the germline ends. This CDR3 reads CASSPGSSYGYTF. The CDR3 DNA reads as TGTGCCAGCAGCCCAGGGTCGAGCTATGGCTACACCTTC.

The chain couples TRBV6-5 to TRBJ1-2, with D perhaps matching TRBD1 (5 bases). V was cut by 6 bases and J by 4 bases, with 18 bases left in between. This CDR3 spans 15 amino acids. The germline V gene encodes CDR1 MNHEY and CDR2 SVGAGI. CDR3 bases: TGTGCCAGCAGAAACGCTGGGGGTATTATCTATGGCTACACCTTC. Translated: CASRNAGGIIYGYTF.

The chain's CDR3 is CASSRTSGGAYTIYF. CDR3 sequence (DNA): TGTGCCAGCAGCCGAACTTCAGGGGGCGCATACACCATATATTTT. The chain links TRBV9 to TRBJ1-3; TRBD1 matches at 8 bases. The CDR3 sequence is 15 residues long. The germline V gene encodes CDR1 SGDLS and CDR2 YYNGEE. The V gene end was trimmed by 4 bases and the J gene end by 8 bases; junction bases not matched to a gene: 11.

The chain carries TRBV6-5 and TRBJ1-2; possible D gene TRBD1, 5 bases. The V gene's germline CDR1 is MNHEY and CDR2 SVGAGI. There are 13 residues in the CDR3. V dropped 8 bases and J dropped 4 bases, with 14 bases sitting between them. CDR3 residues: CASGGPFSYGYTF. CDR3 bases: TGTGCCAGCGGGGGACCATTCTCCTATGGCTACACCTTC.

V is TRBV5-8 and J is TRBJ1-1; D uncertain. The ends were cut back, 2 bases at V and 4 bases at J, with 3 bases in the middle. The CDR3 is made up of 11 amino acids. Germline assignment: CDR1 SGHTS and CDR2 YDEGEE. Here the CDR3 DNA reads TGTGCCAGCAGCTTTACCACTGAAGCTTTCTTT. This encodes CASSFTTEAFF.

This chain connects TRBV9 to TRBJ2-3, with TRBD1 as a possible D gene (6 bases). Germline assignment: CDR1 SGDLS and CDR2 YYNGEE. This CDR3 has 15 amino acids. V lost 0 bases, J lost 1 base, and 9 bases lay in between. CDR3 coding DNA: TGTGCCAGCAGCGTAGGTGGGGGCCGCACAGATACGCAGTATTTT. This encodes CASSVGGGRTDTQYF.

The V and J genes are TRBV25-1 and TRBJ2-3; D gene unclear. V was cut by 8 bases and J by 0 bases, with 9 bases left in between. Germline V gene sequence: CDR1 MGHDK, CDR2 SYGVNS. The CDR3 extends over 13 amino acids. The CDR3 DNA sequence: TGTGCCAGCGGTATGGCTAGCACAGATACGCAGTATTTT. Translating gives CASGMASTDTQYF.